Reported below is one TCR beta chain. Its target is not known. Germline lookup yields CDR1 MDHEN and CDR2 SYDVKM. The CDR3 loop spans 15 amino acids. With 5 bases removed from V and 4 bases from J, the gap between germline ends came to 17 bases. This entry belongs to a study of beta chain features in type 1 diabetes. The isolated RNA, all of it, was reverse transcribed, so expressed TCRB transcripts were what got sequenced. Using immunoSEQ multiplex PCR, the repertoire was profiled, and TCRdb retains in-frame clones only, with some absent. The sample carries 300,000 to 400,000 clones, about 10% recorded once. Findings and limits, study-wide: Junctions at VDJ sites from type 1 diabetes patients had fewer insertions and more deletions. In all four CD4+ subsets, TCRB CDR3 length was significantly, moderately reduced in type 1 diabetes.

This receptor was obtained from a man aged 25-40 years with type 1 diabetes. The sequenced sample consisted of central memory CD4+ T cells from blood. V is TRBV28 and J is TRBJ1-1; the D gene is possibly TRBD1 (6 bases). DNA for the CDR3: TGTGCCAGCAGTCCCGTTGATAGGGGGGGCACTGAAGCTTTCTTT. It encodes CASSPVDRGGTEAFF. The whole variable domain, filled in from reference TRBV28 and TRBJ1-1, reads DVKVTQSSRYLVKRTGEKVFLECVQDMDHENMFWYRQDPGLGLRLIYFSYDVKMKEKGDIPEGYSVSREKKERFSLILESASTNQTSMYLCASSPVDRGGTEAFFGQGTRLTVV.